This TCR beta chain comes out of a study of T cell responses to AZD1222 COVID-19 vaccine. The method was immunoSEQ multiplex PCR; TCRdb's version includes in-frame clones alone and lacks a portion of them. Of 40,000 to 65,000 clones detected, about 81% appear once; the ten largest clones hold roughly 27%. In germline, CDR1 is MNHEY, CDR2 SVGEGT. The CDR3 spans 15 residues. V was trimmed by 0 bases and J by 2 bases, leaving 10 bases between them. Study-wide results and limits: Donors were mostly white British, more females; clonal diversity possibly underestimated. The reported proportion of spike-specific TCRs targeting unmutated variant regions was nearly half. Repertoires were obtained solely post-peak T cell response. Once two AZD1222 doses were given, Spike-specific TCR breadth and depth went up.

In regard to this clone: Its matching antigen is unknown.

This clonotype originated in an adult in good health. This chain joins TRBV6-2 or TRBV6-3 and TRBJ1-2; D not resolved. This sample comprised peripheral blood, obtained on day 0 of AZD1222 vaccination. CDR3 coding DNA: TGTGCCAGCAGTTACTCGCAATCGTTGAACTATGGCTACACCTTC. Translated: CASSYSQSLNYGYTF.